This T cell receptor (beta chain) was observed in a study of cytomegalovirus exposure and HLA in healthy donors. The V end lost 2 bases, the J end lost 7 bases, and 3 bases lay between the germline ends. CDR1 and CDR2 (germline): SGHAT, FQNNGV. The CDR3 runs 11 residues. It was healthy bone marrow donors who served as donors. PCR primers comprised 60 Vbeta and 13 Jbeta primers. Profiled with immunoSEQ multiplex PCR; TCRdb holds only in-frame clones, not every one. The sample has fewer than 20,000 clones; roughly 80% are singletons. Study results and limitations: Based on reports, TCR beta sequences accurately predicted HLA-A and HLA-B alleles for most subjects. By HLA locus, TCR association rates varied in a later analysis, with DRB1 showing the most and HLA-C the fewest. According to a later analysis, donors in an Asian-associated ancestry cluster reportedly had fewer N-insertions than the roughly 720-donor mean.

About this clone: Antigen unknown.

This sequence was found in a human donor in good health. The chain uses TRBV11-2 and TRBJ2-1; no definite D call. Sequenced input: PBMCs. The CDR3 nucleotides are TGTGCCAGCAGCTTACAAAATGAGCAGTTCTTC. It encodes CASSLQNEQFF.